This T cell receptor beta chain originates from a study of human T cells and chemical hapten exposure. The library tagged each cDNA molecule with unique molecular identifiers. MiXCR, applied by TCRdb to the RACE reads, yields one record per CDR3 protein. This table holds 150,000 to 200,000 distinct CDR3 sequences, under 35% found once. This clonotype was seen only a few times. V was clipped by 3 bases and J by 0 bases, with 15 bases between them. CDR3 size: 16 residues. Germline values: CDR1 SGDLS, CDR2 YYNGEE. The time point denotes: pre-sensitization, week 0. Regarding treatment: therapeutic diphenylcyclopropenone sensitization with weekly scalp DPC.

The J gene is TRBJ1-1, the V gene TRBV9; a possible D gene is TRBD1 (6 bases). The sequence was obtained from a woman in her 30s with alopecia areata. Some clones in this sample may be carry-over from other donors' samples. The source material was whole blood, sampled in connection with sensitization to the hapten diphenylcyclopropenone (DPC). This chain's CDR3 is CASSAPGGRMNTEAFF. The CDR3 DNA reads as TGTGCCAGCAGCGCTCCTGGGGGCCGAATGAACACTGAAGCTTTCTTT.